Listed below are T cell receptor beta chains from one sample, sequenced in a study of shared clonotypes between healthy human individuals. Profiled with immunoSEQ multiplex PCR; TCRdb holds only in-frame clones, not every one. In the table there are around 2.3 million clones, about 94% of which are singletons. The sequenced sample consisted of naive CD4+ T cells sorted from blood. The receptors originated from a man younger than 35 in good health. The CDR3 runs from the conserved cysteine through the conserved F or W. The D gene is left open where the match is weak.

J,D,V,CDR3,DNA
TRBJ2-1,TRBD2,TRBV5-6,CASSSGLADYNEQFF,TGTGCCAGCAGCTCGGGACTAGCAGACTACAATGAGCAGTTCTTC
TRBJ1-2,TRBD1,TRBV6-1,CASSVKAGQGLGYTF,TGTGCCAGCAGTGTTAAAGCGGGACAGGGTCTTGGCTACACCTTC
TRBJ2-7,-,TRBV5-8,CASRPMLISYEQYF,TGTGCCAGCAGACCTATGTTGATCTCCTACGAGCAGTACTTC
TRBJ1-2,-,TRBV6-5,CASSYSQGPYYGYTF,TGTGCCAGCAGTTACTCTCAGGGACCCTACTATGGCTACACCTTC
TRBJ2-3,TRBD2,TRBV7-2,CASSLDLAGGDTQYF,TGTGCCAGCAGCTTAGATCTAGCGGGAGGAGATACGCAGTATTTT
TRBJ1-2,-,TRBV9,CASSASETDYGYTF,TGTGCCAGCAGTGCTTCAGAGACGGACTATGGCTACACCTTC
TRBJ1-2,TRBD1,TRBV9,CASSVESQGGLYGYTF,TGTGCCAGCAGCGTAGAGTCTCAGGGGGGTCTCTATGGCTACACCTTC
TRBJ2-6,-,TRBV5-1,CASSRDGSGANVLTF,TGCGCCAGCAGCCGGGACGGATCTGGGGCCAACGTCCTGACTTTC
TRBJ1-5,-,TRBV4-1,CASSQEGQGFGNQPQHF,TGCGCCAGCAGCCAAGAAGGGCAGGGTTTTGGGAATCAGCCCCAGCATTTT
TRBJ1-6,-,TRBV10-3,CAIRTGQNSPLHF,TGTGCCATCAGAACCGGACAGAATTCACCCCTCCACTTT